The 32 T cell receptor beta chains presented below share a single source sample, sequenced in a study of OX40 agonist ivuxolimab in advanced cancers. TCRdb keeps only in-frame clones here, not all; method: immunoSEQ multiplex PCR. The profile shows 100,000 to 110,000 clones, approximately 89% of them singletons. This specimen was CD4+ or CD8+ T cells sorted from blood, taken in a trial of the OX40 agonist ivuxolimab. The source is an adult with an advanced solid tumor such as melanoma, head and neck, liver or kidney cancer.

The J gene is TRBJ2-5, the V gene TRBV9; 10 nucleotides align to TRBD1. This CDR3 has 15 amino acids. Germline V CDR1 and CDR2: SGDLS, YYNGEE. V shed 2 bases, J shed 2 bases, and the junction held 3 bases outside the gene matches. CDR3 sequence: CASSVDRGLQETQYF. In nucleotides, the CDR3 is TGTGCCAGCAGCGTCGACAGGGGGCTGCAAGAGACCCAGTACTTC.

The V gene is TRBV19, the J gene TRBJ1-1; D remains unclear. V gave up 9 bases and J gave up 7 bases, with 9 bases separating them. Germline values: CDR1 LNHDA, CDR2 SQIVND (reference sequence). CDR3 length: 10 residues. This CDR3 reads CASGRGEAFF. The CDR3 DNA sequence: TGTGCCAGCGGTCGAGGTGAAGCTTTCTTT.

The rearrangement joins TRBV27 to TRBJ2-1; D gene unclear. Deletions cut 8 bases from V and 3 bases from J, with 14 bases between. The germline CDR1 and CDR2 sequences are MNHEY and SMNVEV (reference sequence). The CDR3 has 14 residues. The CDR3 DNA reads as TGTGCCAGCCGCCGACTTGCGGACTACAATGAGCAGTTCTTC. This translates into CASRRLADYNEQFF.

The rearrangement uses TRBV19 and TRBJ2-1; D not certain. CDR1 is LNHDA, CDR2 SQIVND, per germline (reference sequence). Trimming left V 6 bases short and J 12 bases short, with 27 bases between. CDR3 length: 16 residues. The CDR3 region is CASSPLLRETARAQFF. CDR3 nucleotide sequence: TGTGCCAGTAGCCCCCTCTTGCGTGAGACCGCCCGTGCGCAGTTCTTC.

V and J are TRBV2 and TRBJ1-3; the D is unclear. The V gene lost 0 bases and the J gene lost 10 bases, with 7 bases spanning the gap. The CDR3 sequence is 12 residues long. Germline assignment: CDR1 SNHLY and CDR2 FYNNEI. For the CDR3, the DNA is TGTGCCAGCAGTGAAGCCCCCCCGACCATATATTTT. Protein: CASSEAPPTIYF.

This clone was picked up a small number of times. The chain carries TRBV5-1 and TRBJ1-2; no clear D. Germline-derived CDR1 and CDR2 are SGHRS and YFSETQ. The CDR3 extends over 13 amino acids. Trimming stripped 0 bases from V and 2 bases from J, with 5 bases between. The CDR3 here is CASSLASNYGYTF. DNA of the CDR3: TGCGCCAGCAGCTTGGCCAGCAACTATGGCTACACCTTC.

This clone came up once. The chain uses TRBV5-1 and TRBJ2-2; 9 bases fit TRBD1. CDR1 SGHRS and CDR2 YFSETQ come from the germline V gene. V was pared by 5 bases and J by 4 bases, with 9 bases of the junction left unmatched. The CDR3 contains 16 residues. For the CDR3, the DNA is TGCGCCAGCAGGCCCCCCGGGACAGGGTTCACCGGGGAGCTGTTTTTT. Translated: CASRPPGTGFTGELFF.

This rearrangement joins TRBV25-1 to TRBJ1-2, with D perhaps matching TRBD1 (5 bases). The CDR3 has 14 amino acids. The V end was cut by 5 bases, the J end by 4 bases, with 14 bases between. Germline CDR1 and CDR2: MGHDK and SYGVNS. CDR3 sequence: CASSRPGGGYGYTF. The CDR3 coding sequence is TGTGCCAGCAGTAGACCTGGCGGGGGCTATGGCTACACCTTC.

The rearrangement uses TRBV27 and TRBJ1-6; D not certain. The CDR3 length is 14 residues. The V gene lost 6 bases and the J gene lost 5 bases, with 11 bases spanning the gap. The germline gives CDR1 MNHEY, CDR2 SMNVEV (reference sequence). Here the CDR3 DNA reads TGTGCCAGCAGGGTCGTGGACCATAATTCACCCCTCCACTTT. Amino acids: CASRVVDHNSPLHF.

The gene calls are TRBV21-1 and TRBJ2-3; TRBD1 is the table's D call and was not checked against the DNA. TRBV21-1 counts as a pseudogene. There are 15 residues in the CDR3. The CDR3 DNA follows: TGTGCCAGCCGGGGACAGGGAGAAGCCACAGATACGCAGTATTTT. This gives the protein CASRGQGEATDTQYF.

The V and J genes are TRBV2 and TRBJ2-4; the D call may be TRBD1 or TRBD2 (6 bases each). Trimming cost V 8 bases and J 0 bases, with 11 bases left between them. The V gene's germline CDR1 is SNHLY and CDR2 FYNNEI. The CDR3 extends over 14 amino acids. CDR3 sequence reads: CASGGGVAKNIQYF. CDR3 bases: TGTGCCAGCGGGGGCGGGGTAGCCAAAAACATTCAGTACTTC.

The J gene is TRBJ2-2, the V gene TRBV7-9; the match to TRBD1 covers 10 bases. Germline V gives CDR1 SEHNR, CDR2 FQNEAQ (reference sequence). The CDR3 totals 16 residues. The CDR3, as DNA: TGTGTCGCACCGACAGGGGGCCTTTCTCACACCGGGGAGCTGTTTTTT. Protein sequence: CVAPTGGLSHTGELFF.

The V call is TRBV28, the J call TRBJ2-7; tentative D call: TRBD1 (6 bases). This CDR3 contains 12 residues. CDR1 is MDHEN, CDR2 SYDVKM, per germline. V was clipped by 2 bases and J by 6 bases, with 8 bases between them. The CDR3 nucleotides are TGTGCCAGCAGTTTAATAGGGGGCGAGCAGTACTTC. Translation gives CASSLIGGEQYF.

This chain connects TRBV2 to TRBJ1-5, with D tentatively TRBD1 (5 bases). This CDR3 has 12 residues. Deletions cut 6 bases from V and 3 bases from J, with 6 bases between. Germline CDR1 SNHLY, CDR2 FYNNEI. Written as DNA, the CDR3 is TGTGCCAGCAGGGACAACAATCAGCCCCAGCATTTT. As protein: CASRDNNQPQHF. Using reference TRBV2 and TRBJ1-5 for the parts outside the CDR3, the full variable domain is EPEVTQTPSHQVTQMGQEVILRCVPISNHLYFYWYRQILGQKVEFLVSFYNNEISEKSEIFDDQFSVERPDGSNFTLKIRSTKLEDSAMYFCASRDNNQPQHFGDGTRLSIL.

The chain combines TRBV11-2 with TRBJ2-3; either TRBD1 or TRBD2 may supply D (5 bases each). V dropped 5 bases and J dropped 4 bases, with 16 bases sitting between them. CDR3 size: 15 residues. CDR1 is SGHAT and CDR2 is FQNNGV in the germline V gene. The DNA of the CDR3 is TGTGCCAGCAGCCTTCCCGGGACCGGGGCAGATACGCAGTATTTT. Its translation: CASSLPGTGADTQYF.

This chain uses TRBV11-1 with TRBJ1-5; D is unresolved. The CDR3 runs to 13 residues. Germline assignment: CDR1 SGHAT and CDR2 FQDESV (reference sequence). V lost 0 bases, J lost 3 bases, and 3 bases lay in between. CDR3 loop: CASSLAVNQPQHF. For the CDR3, the DNA is TGTGCCAGCAGCTTAGCAGTCAATCAGCCCCAGCATTTT.

The genes are TRBV30 and TRBJ2-2; D gene unclear. Germline-derived CDR1 and CDR2 are GTSNPN and SVGIG (reference sequence). Deletions cut 0 bases from V and 8 bases from J, with 13 bases between. The length of the CDR3 is 14 residues. CDR3 loop: CAWSVNSPLGELFF. For the CDR3, the DNA is TGTGCCTGGAGTGTAAACAGCCCTCTTGGGGAGCTGTTTTTT. The variable domain in full, with the rest retrieved from reference TRBV30 and TRBJ2-2, is SQTIHQWPATLVQPVGSPLSLECTVEGTSNPNLYWYRQAAGRGLQLLFYSVGIGQISSEVPQNLSASRPQDRQFILSSKKLLLSDSGFYLCAWSVNSPLGELFFGEGSRLTVL.

The chain employs TRBV5-1 and TRBJ2-7; a weak D match, TRBD1 (5 bases). There are 15 residues in the CDR3. V was trimmed by 0 bases and J by 5 bases, leaving 15 bases between them. CDR1 is SGHRS and CDR2 is YFSETQ in the germline V gene. CDR3 amino acids: CASSLDGAGFNEQYF. The CDR3 nucleotides are TGCGCCAGCAGCTTGGATGGCGCAGGGTTCAACGAGCAGTACTTC.

The V gene is TRBV10-2, the J gene TRBJ1-1; D remains ambiguous. This CDR3 comprises 14 residues. Between the trimmed V and J ends, which lost 3 bases and 0 bases, there was a span of 8 bases. Germline CDR1 and CDR2: WSHSY and SAAADI. The CDR3 nucleotides are TGCGCCAGCAGTGAAATACTTTTGAACACTGAAGCTTTCTTT. This encodes CASSEILLNTEAFF.

V usage is TRBV5-1 and J usage is TRBJ2-1; 8 nucleotides agree with TRBD2. The CDR3 is made up of 17 amino acids. The J segment lost 2 bases and the V segment lost 0 bases, leaving 7 bases of the junction unmatched. CDR1 is SGHRS, CDR2 YFSETQ, per germline. This CDR3 reads CASSLALAGLPYNEQFF. In DNA, the CDR3 is TGCGCCAGCAGCTTGGCCCTAGCGGGCCTTCCCTACAATGAGCAGTTCTTC. Full variable domain (outside the CDR3, taken from reference TRBV5-1 and TRBJ2-1): KAGVTQTPRYLIKTRGQQVTLSCSPISGHRSVSWYQQTPGQGLQFLFEYFSETQRNKGNFPGRFSGRQFSNSRSEMNVSTLELGDSALYLCASSLALAGLPYNEQFFGPGTRLTVL.

The V and J genes are TRBV21-1 and TRBJ2-1; the table's D call TRBD2 went unverified against the DNA. TRBV21-1 is described as a pseudogene. The CDR3 consists of 17 residues. The DNA for the CDR3 is TGTGCCAGCAGCAAAGAGGCCCAGACTAGCGGGGATAATGAGCAGTTCTTC. This sequence encodes CASSKEAQTSGDNEQFF.

This rearrangement joins TRBV28 to TRBJ2-7, with D hard to call. CDR3 size: 12 residues. The germline V gene encodes CDR1 MDHEN and CDR2 SYDVKM. The V and J ends lost 5 bases and 3 bases respectively, with 8 bases between them. The CDR3 sequence: CASSAEHYEQYF. The CDR3 DNA follows: TGTGCCAGCAGTGCTGAACACTACGAGCAGTACTTC.

The rearrangement links TRBV10-2 to TRBJ2-7; no reliable D call. The CDR3 contains 13 residues. Germline V gene lookup returns CDR1 WSHSY and CDR2 SAAADI. V lost 7 bases and J lost 0, with 10 bases in between. CDR3 DNA sequence: TGCGCCAGCAAGAACTGGAGCTCCTACGAGCAGTACTTC. Translating it yields CASKNWSSYEQYF.

CDR3 coding DNA: TGTGCCAGCAGTTTATTGGCTAGCGGGGTGTTACCATACGAGCAGTACTTC. This codes for CASSLLASGVLPYEQYF. The V call is TRBV27, the J call TRBJ2-7, with 9 positions matching TRBD2. V was clipped by 1 base and J by 4 bases; unmatched bases: 11. The length of the CDR3 is 17 residues. The V gene's germline CDR1 is MNHEY and CDR2 SMNVEV (reference sequence).

V usage is TRBV27 and J usage is TRBJ2-5, with 7 positions matching TRBD2. The germline V gene has CDR1 MNHEY and CDR2 SMNVEV (reference sequence). This CDR3 is 17 amino acids long. The junction had 17 bases not matched to a gene; V was cut back by 6 bases and J by 4 bases. The CDR3: CASSGTTPRFPGETQYF. CDR3 bases: TGTGCCAGCAGCGGGACTACCCCCCGTTTTCCTGGAGAGACCCAGTACTTC.

This sequence joins TRBV27 and TRBJ2-1; D gene ambiguous. From germline, CDR1 is MNHEY and CDR2 SMNVEV (reference sequence). V was shortened by 3 bases and J by 3 bases, with 9 bases between the two germline ends. The CDR3 has 14 residues. Here the CDR3 DNA reads TGTGCCAGCAGTTTGAAGACCGGCTACAATGAGCAGTTCTTC. This sequence encodes CASSLKTGYNEQFF.

This rearrangement joins TRBV15 to TRBJ2-3; the match to TRBD1 covers 11 bases. Unmatched junction bases numbered 8, after V lost 3 bases and J lost 0 bases. Germline loops: CDR1 LNHNV, CDR2 YYDKDF (reference sequence). There are 18 residues in the CDR3. The CDR3 sequence is CATSRPGQGVPSTDTQYF. CDR3 sequence (DNA): TGTGCCACCAGCAGGCCGGGACAGGGGGTCCCTAGCACAGATACGCAGTATTTT.

This clone has more than one count but fewer than ten. The J gene is TRBJ1-5, the V gene TRBV5-4, with 8 positions matching TRBD1. Germline V CDR1 and CDR2: SGHNT, YYREEE (reference sequence). The V and J ends lost 3 bases and 11 bases, in that order; junction bases with no gene match: 7. The CDR3 sequence is 13 residues long. The DNA for the CDR3 is TGTGCCAGCAGCTCGGACAGGGCCCTGGCCCAGCATTTT. Amino acid sequence: CASSSDRALAQHF.

The V and J genes are TRBV11-1 and TRBJ2-5; no firm D call. The CDR3 totals 11 residues. The germline gives CDR1 SGHAT, CDR2 FQDESV (reference sequence). Trimming cost V 5 bases and J 5 bases, with 6 bases left between them. The CDR3 loop is CASSIRETQYF. The CDR3 nucleotides read TGTGCCAGCAGCATACGGGAGACCCAGTACTTC.

The CDR3 loop is CASSYSGETQYF. As DNA, the CDR3 is TGTGCCAGCAGCTACAGCGGTGAGACCCAGTACTTC. The V and J genes are TRBV5-6 and TRBJ2-5, with D maybe TRBD2 (5 bases). Per germline, CDR1 SGHDT and CDR2 YYEEEE. The CDR3 covers 12 residues. Trimming stripped 3 bases from V and 5 bases from J, with 8 bases between. Variable domain in full (rest from reference TRBV5-6 and TRBJ2-5): DAGVTQSPTHLIKTRGQQVTLRCSPKSGHDTVSWYQQALGQGPQFIFQYYEEEERQRGNFPDRFSGHQFPNYSSELNVNALLLGDSALYLCASSYSGETQYFGPGTRLLVL.

This clone showed up just a few times. The chain employs TRBV2 and TRBJ1-4; 7 bases are shared with TRBD1. Germline V gives CDR1 SNHLY, CDR2 FYNNEI. Losses at the gene ends were 5 bases for V and 5 bases for J; bases not matched to a gene: 8. This CDR3 region has 15 residues. CDR3 amino acids: CASSTDRVINEKLFF. The CDR3 nucleotides are TGTGCCAGCAGTACCGACAGGGTTATAAATGAAAAACTGTTTTTT.

The CDR3 coding sequence is TGCGCCAGCAGCTTAAGTCGAACAGGGCCGGGCACTGAAGCTTTCTTT. Translated, it gives CASSLSRTGPGTEAFF. The chain is built from TRBV5-1 and TRBJ1-1, with D perhaps TRBD1 (6 bases). Germline V gene lookup returns CDR1 SGHRS and CDR2 YFSETQ. Trimming took off 2 bases at V and 4 bases at J, with 18 bases between the two ends. This CDR3 has 16 amino acids.